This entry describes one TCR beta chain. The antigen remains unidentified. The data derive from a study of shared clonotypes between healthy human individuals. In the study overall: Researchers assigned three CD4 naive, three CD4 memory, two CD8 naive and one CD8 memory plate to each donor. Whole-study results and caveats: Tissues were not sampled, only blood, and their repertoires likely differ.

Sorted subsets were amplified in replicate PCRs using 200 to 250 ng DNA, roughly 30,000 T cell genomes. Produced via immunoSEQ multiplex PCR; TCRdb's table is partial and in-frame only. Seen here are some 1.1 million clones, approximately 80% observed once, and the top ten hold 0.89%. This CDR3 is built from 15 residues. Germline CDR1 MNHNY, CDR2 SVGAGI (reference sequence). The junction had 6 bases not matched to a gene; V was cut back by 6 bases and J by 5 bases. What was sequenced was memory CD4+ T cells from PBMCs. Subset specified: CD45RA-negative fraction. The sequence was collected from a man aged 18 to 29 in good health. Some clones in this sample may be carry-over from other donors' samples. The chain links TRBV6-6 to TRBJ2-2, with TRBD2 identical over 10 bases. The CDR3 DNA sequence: TGTGCCAGCAGGGATAGCGGGAGGCGAACCGGGGAGCTGTTTTTT. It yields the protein CASRDSGRRTGELFF.